Below are 26 T cell receptor beta chains sequenced from a single sample in a study of cytomegalovirus exposure and HLA in healthy donors listed by TCRdb under 2017. The library was produced with the immunoSEQ multiplex PCR assay. For the multiplex PCR, a mixture combining 60 forward primers for TCR Vbeta segments and 13 reverse primers for TCR Jbeta segments was used. TCRdb mirrors the immuneACCESS table, restricted to in-frame sequences. Some clones are absent from its copies; in checked studies, under half trace to an unresolved V gene, and the reason for the others is unknown. The sample profile shows more than 100,000 clones; approximately 79% of them were found once. The ten largest clones take up about 1% of the sample. Sequenced input: PBMCs. These receptors were collected from a male donor in good health and CMV-seronegative.

In its sample, this clone was seen once. The chain combines TRBV5-4 with TRBJ2-7, with TRBD1 matching 7 bases. This CDR3 has 16 residues. The V gene end was trimmed by 3 bases and the J gene end by 0 bases; junction bases not matched to a gene: 9. The germline V gene has CDR1 SGHNT and CDR2 YYREEE (reference sequence). The CDR3 loop is CASSWTTGQISYEQYF. The DNA of the CDR3 is TGTGCCAGCAGCTGGACCACGGGACAGATCTCCTACGAGCAGTACTTC. The complete variable domain, with remaining parts taken from reference TRBV5-4 and TRBJ2-7, reads ETGVTQSPTHLIKTRGQQVTLRCSSQSGHNTVSWYQQALGQGPQFIFQYYREEENGRGNFPPRFSGLQFPNYSSELNVNALELDDSALYLCASSWTTGQISYEQYFGPGTRLTVT.

The chain couples TRBV2 to TRBJ1-6, with D possibly matching TRBD1 (6 bases). Looked up from germline, CDR1 is SNHLY and CDR2 is FYNNEI. The CDR3 totals 15 residues. The V and J ends lost 2 bases and 3 bases respectively, with 8 bases between them. The DNA of the CDR3 is TGTGCCAGCAGTGAACAGGACAGCTATAATTCACCCCTCCACTTT. Translation gives CASSEQDSYNSPLHF. Using reference TRBV2 and TRBJ1-6 for the parts outside the CDR3, the full variable domain is EPEVTQTPSHQVTQMGQEVILRCVPISNHLYFYWYRQILGQKVEFLVSFYNNEISEKSEIFDDQFSVERPDGSNFTLKIRSTKLEDSAMYFCASSEQDSYNSPLHFGNGTRLTVT.

As regards this clone: The junction departs from the called germline gene at one end, perhaps through a read error. The chain uses TRBV7-9 and TRBJ1-2; the match to TRBD1 covers 8 bases. CDR3 length: 12 amino acids. Germline V gene data show CDR1 as SEHNR and CDR2 as FQNEAQ (reference sequence). The CDR3 DNA follows: TGTTCCAGCAGCCCAGGGGGCGGTGGCTACACCTTC. Translation: CSSSPGGGGYTF.

The V call is TRBV13, the J call TRBJ2-5; 10 nucleotides line up with TRBD1. With 3 bases clipped from V and 2 bases from J, the junction kept 3 bases outside the gene matches. The CDR3 has 15 amino acids. Germline CDR1 is PRHDT and CDR2 is FYEKMQ (reference sequence). CDR3 sequence: CASSLDRGVQETQYF. DNA for the CDR3: TGTGCCAGCAGCTTGGACAGGGGGGTGCAAGAGACCCAGTACTTC.

The rearrangement links TRBV5-4 to TRBJ1-4, with D tentatively TRBD1 (6 bases). V lost 3 bases and J 0 bases, leaving 12 bases between the germline ends. This CDR3 contains 16 residues. Looked up from germline, CDR1 is SGHNT and CDR2 is YYREEE (reference sequence). The CDR3, as DNA: TGTGCCAGCAGCTCGGGGGGCCGTGCAACTAATGAAAAACTGTTTTTT. It is translated as CASSSGGRATNEKLFF.

The genes are TRBV7-9 and TRBJ1-2; tentatively, D is TRBD1 (5 bases). The germline V and J ends were trimmed by 0 bases and 4 bases, with 12 bases remaining between them. Germline lookup yields CDR1 SEHNR and CDR2 FQNEAQ (reference sequence). The CDR3 has 15 amino acids. The DNA for the CDR3 is TGTGCCAGCAGCTTAGCGGGGCAGGGATCCTATGGCTACACCTTC. It yields the protein CASSLAGQGSYGYTF.

This chain joins TRBV6-1 and TRBJ2-1, with unresolved D. The CDR3 has 13 amino acids. The V gene's germline CDR1 is MNHNS and CDR2 SASEGT. The V end was cut by 7 bases, the J end by 2 bases, with 9 bases between. As DNA, the CDR3 is TGTGCCAGCACTGAGGCAGCCTACAATGAGCAGTTCTTC. Protein: CASTEAAYNEQFF.

The V and J genes are TRBV30 and TRBJ1-1, with a weak D call TRBD1 (5 bases). V was trimmed by 2 bases and J by 10 bases, leaving 17 bases between them. Germline V CDR1 and CDR2: GTSNPN, SVGIG (reference sequence). The length of the CDR3 is 13 residues. CDR3 coding DNA: TGTGCCTGGAGTTCTACGGTGGCAGGGCGAGCTTTCTTT. Translating it yields CAWSSTVAGRAFF.

The V gene is TRBV2, the J gene TRBJ1-1, with D possibly matching TRBD1 (5 bases). There are 12 residues in the CDR3. The V end was cut by 8 bases, the J end by 5 bases, with 12 bases between. The V gene's germline CDR1 is SNHLY and CDR2 FYNNEI. Written as DNA, the CDR3 is TGTGCCAGCTGGATAGGGGTGACTGAAGCTTTCTTT. Protein product: CASWIGVTEAFF.

The CDR3 here is CASSFTGGSGEKLFF. CDR3 coding DNA: TGTGCCAGCAGCTTCACAGGGGGGTCAGGTGAAAAACTGTTTTTT. This chain uses TRBV7-2 with TRBJ1-4; TRBD1 agrees at 8 bases. V lost 3 bases and J lost 7; bases outside the gene matches: 7. From germline, CDR1 is SGHTA and CDR2 FQGNSA. This CDR3 contains 15 residues.

This clone was detected once. The rearrangement uses TRBV27 and TRBJ1-3; D not certain. Germline CDR1 MNHEY, CDR2 SMNVEV (reference sequence). CDR3 length equals 13 residues. Trimming removed 4 bases from V and 0 bases from J, with 4 bases in between. This CDR3 is CASSSLSGNTIYF. The CDR3 bases are TGTGCCAGCAGTTCTCTCTCTGGAAACACCATATATTTT.

The gene calls are TRBV7-8 and TRBJ1-1; 7 bases line up with TRBD1. The junction had 5 bases not matched to a gene; V was cut back by 6 bases and J by 1 base. The CDR3 length is 14 residues. Per germline, CDR1 SGHVS and CDR2 FQNEAQ. DNA of the CDR3: TGTGCCAGCAGTCATGGGACAGAGAACACTGAAGCTTTCTTT. It specifies CASSHGTENTEAFF. The full variable domain, in which reference TRBV7-8 and TRBJ1-1 provide the parts outside the CDR3, is GAGVSQSPRYKVAKRGQDVALRCDPISGHVSLFWYQQALGQGPEFLTYFQNEAQLDKSGLPSDRFFAERPEGSVSTLKIQRTQQEDSAVYLCASSHGTENTEAFFGQGTRLTVV.

In DNA, the CDR3 is TGTGCCAGCAGCTTAGACCCAGGGGCCAATGACTACACCTTC. As protein: CASSLDPGANDYTF. The J gene is TRBJ1-2, the V gene TRBV7-2; possibly TRBD1 for D (6 bases). Looked up from germline, CDR1 is SGHTA and CDR2 is FQGNSA. V lost 1 base and J lost 10, with 16 bases in between. This CDR3 contains 14 residues.

J is TRBJ2-7 and V is TRBV27; D perhaps matches TRBD1 (5 bases). The CDR3 is made up of 15 amino acids. CDR1 and CDR2 (germline): MNHEY, SMNVEV (reference sequence). V dropped 2 bases and J dropped 2 bases, with 13 bases sitting between them. The CDR3 reads CASSLVTGAPYEQYF. For the CDR3, the DNA is TGTGCCAGCAGTTTAGTTACAGGCGCTCCCTACGAGCAGTACTTC.

The rearrangement joins TRBV7-6 to TRBJ2-1, with TRBD2 matching over 9 bases. The junction had 2 bases not matched to a gene; V was cut back by 2 bases and J by 0 bases. There are 16 residues in the CDR3. The germline V gene has CDR1 SGHVS and CDR2 FNYEAQ. The CDR3 sequence is CASSLRGGASYNEQFF. CDR3 DNA sequence: TGTGCCAGCAGCTTACGCGGGGGGGCCTCCTACAATGAGCAGTTCTTC.

The chain couples TRBV7-8 to TRBJ2-6, with 8 bases matching TRBD1. CDR3 length equals 19 residues. In germline, CDR1 is SGHVS, CDR2 FQNEAQ. After removal of 4 bases from V and 0 bases from J, the junction contained 11 bases not matched to a gene. CDR3 bases: TGTGCCAGCAGCTCGAAGGACAGGGTAGCCAACTCTGGGGCCAACGTCCTGACTTTC. Amino acid sequence: CASSSKDRVANSGANVLTF.

This clone turned up a few times. CDR3: CASSLGAAGGSPLHF. CDR3 sequence (DNA): TGTGCCAGCAGCTTAGGGGCGGCAGGGGGTTCACCCCTCCACTTT. The chain combines TRBV7-2 with TRBJ1-6; 7 nucleotides match TRBD1. Germline assignment: CDR1 SGHTA and CDR2 FQGNSA. Trimming removed 1 base from V and 9 bases from J; junction bases left unmatched: 6. This CDR3 has 15 residues.

This clone has more than one count but fewer than ten. This sequence joins TRBV2 and TRBJ2-7; D possibly corresponds to TRBD1 (5 bases). V lost 5 bases and J 0 bases, leaving 8 bases between the germline ends. CDR1 SNHLY and CDR2 FYNNEI come from the germline V gene. The CDR3 extends over 13 amino acids. CDR3 region: CASSFGHSYEQYF. The CDR3, as DNA: TGTGCCAGCAGTTTTGGACACTCCTACGAGCAGTACTTC.

The rearrangement joins TRBV5-1 to TRBJ1-1; D call uncertain. Germline CDR1 and CDR2: SGHRS and YFSETQ. Trimming shortened V by 6 bases and J by 5 bases, and 14 bases separated the two germline ends. The CDR3 totals 13 residues. The CDR3: CASNNGGMTEAFF. CDR3 DNA sequence: TGCGCCAGCAATAACGGAGGGATGACTGAAGCTTTCTTT.

CDR3: CASRAYNSNYEQYF. Written as DNA, the CDR3 is TGTGCCAGCAGGGCGTATAACAGTAACTACGAGCAGTACTTC. The chain joins TRBV6-1 to TRBJ2-7; D is undetermined. The germline CDR1 and CDR2 sequences are MNHNS and SASEGT. CDR3 length: 14 residues. Trimming removed 6 bases from V and 3 bases from J, with 15 bases in between.

The chain couples TRBV5-1 to TRBJ2-5; D uncertain. This CDR3 spans 15 amino acids. V lost 0 bases and J lost 3, with 12 bases in between. The germline CDR1 and CDR2 sequences are SGHRS and YFSETQ. The CDR3 DNA is TGCGCCAGCAGCTTGGATCTCTCCCGGGAAGAGACCCAGTACTTC. It specifies CASSLDLSREETQYF.

The chain employs TRBV6-1 and TRBJ2-5; D perhaps matches TRBD2 (5 bases). Per germline, CDR1 MNHNS and CDR2 SASEGT. Trimming took off 10 bases at V and 4 bases at J, with 16 bases between the two ends. The CDR3 is 13 amino acids. CDR3 in amino acids: CATAVTLAETQYF. The CDR3 region has the DNA TGTGCCACAGCGGTCACATTAGCAGAGACCCAGTACTTC.

The CDR3 is CAISAGTGDRSGANVLTF. The CDR3, as DNA: TGTGCCATCAGTGCCGGGACAGGGGACCGCTCTGGGGCCAACGTCCTGACTTTC. V and J are TRBV10-3 and TRBJ2-6, with 10 bases fitting TRBD1. V shed 4 bases, J shed 0 bases, and the junction held 6 bases outside the gene matches. The V gene's germline CDR1 is ENHRY and CDR2 SYGVKD. The CDR3 has 18 residues.

The V call is TRBV18, the J call TRBJ2-7; 7 nucleotides match TRBD2. V dropped 6 bases and J dropped 0; count of bases not matched to a gene: 5. The CDR3 has 14 residues. In germline, CDR1 is KGHSH, CDR2 LQKENI. The CDR3 sequence is CASSSGLTSYEQYF. Here the CDR3 DNA reads TGTGCCAGCTCCTCGGGACTAACCTCCTACGAGCAGTACTTC.

This clone was seen only a few times. The chain joins TRBV2 to TRBJ2-7, with 7 bases aligning to TRBD1. The junction had 7 bases not matched to a gene; V was cut back by 8 bases and J by 3 bases. The CDR3 is 13 residues long. Germline V lookup: CDR1 SNHLY, CDR2 FYNNEI. The CDR3 spells CASRDSSNYEQYF. DNA of the CDR3: TGTGCCAGCCGGGACAGCTCAAACTACGAGCAGTACTTC. Variable domain in full (rest from reference TRBV2 and TRBJ2-7): EPEVTQTPSHQVTQMGQEVILRCVPISNHLYFYWYRQILGQKVEFLVSFYNNEISEKSEIFDDQFSVERPDGSNFTLKIRSTKLEDSAMYFCASRDSSNYEQYFGPGTRLTVT.

This chain connects TRBV7-3 to TRBJ2-1; D perhaps matches TRBD1 (6 bases). The CDR3 runs 16 residues. V was cut by 5 bases and J by 6 bases, with 20 bases left in between. Germline V lookup: CDR1 SGHTA, CDR2 FQGTGA. The CDR3 spells CASSPHLGAGTNEQFF. For the CDR3, the DNA is TGTGCCAGCAGCCCACACCTGGGGGCAGGGACCAATGAGCAGTTCTTC. The variable domain in full, with the rest retrieved from reference TRBV7-3 and TRBJ2-1, is GAGVSQTPSNKVTEKGKYVELRCDPISGHTALYWYRQSLGQGPEFLIYFQGTGAADDSGLPNDRFFAVRPEGSVSTLKIQRTERGDSAVYLCASSPHLGAGTNEQFFGPGTRLTVL.